A single sample gave rise to the 9 T cell receptor beta chains below, sequenced in a study of monozygotic twins with inflammatory bowel disease. TCRdb processed the 5' RACE reads again and assigns one entry to each CDR3 protein, with no DNA. The table gives 300,000 to 350,000 distinct CDR3 sequences; the top ten clones make up around 2% of it. Sequencing was done on a sample of blood. The receptors derive from a human donor with ulcerative colitis or Crohn's disease, or a healthy co-twin of an affected twin (not recorded which).

This chain connects TRBV9 to TRBJ2-3; TCRdb picks TRBD2, but there is no DNA to check that call. From germline, CDR1 is SGDLS and CDR2 YYNGEE. The CDR3 consists of 16 residues. The CDR3 sequence is CASSVTPGTATDTQYF. Filled out from reference TRBV9 and TRBJ2-3, the complete variable domain reads DSGVTQTPKHLITATGQRVTLRCSPRSGDLSVYWYQQSLDQGLQFLIQYYNGEERAKGNILERFSAQQFPDLHSELNLSSLELGDSALYFCASSVTPGTATDTQYFGPGTRLTVL.

V is TRBV6-5 and J is TRBJ1-2; TCRdb's assignment of TRBD1 cannot be checked, as there is no DNA. This CDR3 has 13 amino acids. CDR1 is MNHEY and CDR2 is SVGAGI in the germline V gene. The CDR3 loop is CASSYDRSYGYTF.

V and J are TRBV2 and TRBJ1-2; TCRdb designates TRBD1, a call that cannot be tested without DNA. The CDR3 is 12 residues long. Germline V gene lookup returns CDR1 SNHLY and CDR2 FYNNEI. CDR3 sequence reads: CASRGQGSGYTF.

The rearrangement links TRBV12-3 or TRBV12-4 to TRBJ1-5. This CDR3 spans 15 amino acids. CDR3 amino acids: CATTRSDLPNQPQHF.

The chain employs TRBV20-1 and TRBJ1-1. Germline V gene data show CDR1 as DFQATT and CDR2 as SNEGSKA (reference sequence). The CDR3 runs to 14 residues. CDR3 protein: CSARGAGSDTEAFF.

The chain links TRBV5-1 to TRBJ1-4. There are 15 residues in the CDR3. Germline V gene data show CDR1 as SGHRS and CDR2 as YFSETQ. Here the CDR3 reads CASSLDGPVIEKLFF.

The V call is TRBV14, the J call TRBJ1-6. The CDR3 is made up of 16 amino acids. Germline CDR1 and CDR2: SGHDN and FVKESK. The CDR3 loop is CASSQRGGLSGSPLHF. The complete variable domain, with remaining parts taken from reference TRBV14 and TRBJ1-6, reads EAGVTQFPSHSVIEKGQTVTLRCDPISGHDNLYWYRRVMGKEIKFLLHFVKESKQDESGMPNNRFLAERTGGTYSTLKVQPAELEDSGVYFCASSQRGGLSGSPLHFGNGTRLTVT.

The V and J genes are TRBV20-1 and TRBJ2-5; the TCRdb call, TRBD1, lacks DNA for checking. This CDR3 is built from 15 residues. Germline lookup yields CDR1 DFQATT and CDR2 SNEGSKA (reference sequence). CDR3 amino acids: CSALTGRTAQETQYF.

The V and J genes are TRBV11-2 and TRBJ1-4. The CDR3 covers 14 residues. From germline, CDR1 is SGHAT and CDR2 FQNNGV. This CDR3 is CASSRLGTYEKLFF.